The text below deals with one TCR beta chain. The data stem from a study of OX40 agonist ivuxolimab in advanced cancers. Sequencing used immunoSEQ multiplex PCR; TCRdb keeps in-frame clones, though not all of them. The sample lists 80,000 to 100,000 clones, about 91% occurring once. The CDR3 contains 15 residues. Germline V CDR1 and CDR2: SGDLS, YYNGEE. V lost 3 bases to trimming and J lost 4 bases; unmatched junction nucleotides: 4. The sample here was CD4+ or CD8+ T cells sorted from blood, taken in a trial of the OX40 agonist ivuxolimab. The chain joins TRBV9 to TRBJ1-5, with 10 bases matching TRBD1. The TCR sequence derives from an adult with an advanced solid tumor such as melanoma, head and neck, liver or kidney cancer. The CDR3 here is CASSASGQGNQPQHF. The DNA of the CDR3 is TGTGCCAGCAGCGCCTCGGGACAGGGGAATCAGCCCCAGCATTTT.